The TCR beta chain under discussion was sequenced for a study of lung T cells in sarcoidosis with Löfgren's syndrome. The table lists this clonotype with a count of one. Its specificity is unknown. This may be a read error, as it is one base from a much larger clone. Broader study findings: Shared TRAV12-1 and TRBV2 CDR3 motifs across Löfgren's syndrome patients reportedly suggested public CD4+ TCRs. Versus controls, Löfgren's syndrome patients reportedly showed TRAV12-1 and TRBV2 as most expanded.

TCRdb processed the reads anew with MiXCR; each CDR3 protein has one entry. The sample has some 8,000 distinct CDR3 sequences, around a fifth seen once. Trimming removed 4 bases from V and 9 bases from J, with 13 bases in between. Germline CDR1 and CDR2: LGHNA and YNFKEQ. There are 13 residues in the CDR3. The TCR comes from a human donor with sarcoidosis (Löfgren's syndrome or another form), or a control subject (not recorded which). The J gene is TRBJ2-4, the V gene TRBV4-2, with D tentatively TRBD1 (5 bases). Specimen: CD4+ T cells from bronchoalveolar lavage fluid. In nucleotides, the CDR3 is TGTGCCAGCAGCCCCTCAGGGCATGGCATTCAGTACTTC. Its protein is CASSPSGHGIQYF.